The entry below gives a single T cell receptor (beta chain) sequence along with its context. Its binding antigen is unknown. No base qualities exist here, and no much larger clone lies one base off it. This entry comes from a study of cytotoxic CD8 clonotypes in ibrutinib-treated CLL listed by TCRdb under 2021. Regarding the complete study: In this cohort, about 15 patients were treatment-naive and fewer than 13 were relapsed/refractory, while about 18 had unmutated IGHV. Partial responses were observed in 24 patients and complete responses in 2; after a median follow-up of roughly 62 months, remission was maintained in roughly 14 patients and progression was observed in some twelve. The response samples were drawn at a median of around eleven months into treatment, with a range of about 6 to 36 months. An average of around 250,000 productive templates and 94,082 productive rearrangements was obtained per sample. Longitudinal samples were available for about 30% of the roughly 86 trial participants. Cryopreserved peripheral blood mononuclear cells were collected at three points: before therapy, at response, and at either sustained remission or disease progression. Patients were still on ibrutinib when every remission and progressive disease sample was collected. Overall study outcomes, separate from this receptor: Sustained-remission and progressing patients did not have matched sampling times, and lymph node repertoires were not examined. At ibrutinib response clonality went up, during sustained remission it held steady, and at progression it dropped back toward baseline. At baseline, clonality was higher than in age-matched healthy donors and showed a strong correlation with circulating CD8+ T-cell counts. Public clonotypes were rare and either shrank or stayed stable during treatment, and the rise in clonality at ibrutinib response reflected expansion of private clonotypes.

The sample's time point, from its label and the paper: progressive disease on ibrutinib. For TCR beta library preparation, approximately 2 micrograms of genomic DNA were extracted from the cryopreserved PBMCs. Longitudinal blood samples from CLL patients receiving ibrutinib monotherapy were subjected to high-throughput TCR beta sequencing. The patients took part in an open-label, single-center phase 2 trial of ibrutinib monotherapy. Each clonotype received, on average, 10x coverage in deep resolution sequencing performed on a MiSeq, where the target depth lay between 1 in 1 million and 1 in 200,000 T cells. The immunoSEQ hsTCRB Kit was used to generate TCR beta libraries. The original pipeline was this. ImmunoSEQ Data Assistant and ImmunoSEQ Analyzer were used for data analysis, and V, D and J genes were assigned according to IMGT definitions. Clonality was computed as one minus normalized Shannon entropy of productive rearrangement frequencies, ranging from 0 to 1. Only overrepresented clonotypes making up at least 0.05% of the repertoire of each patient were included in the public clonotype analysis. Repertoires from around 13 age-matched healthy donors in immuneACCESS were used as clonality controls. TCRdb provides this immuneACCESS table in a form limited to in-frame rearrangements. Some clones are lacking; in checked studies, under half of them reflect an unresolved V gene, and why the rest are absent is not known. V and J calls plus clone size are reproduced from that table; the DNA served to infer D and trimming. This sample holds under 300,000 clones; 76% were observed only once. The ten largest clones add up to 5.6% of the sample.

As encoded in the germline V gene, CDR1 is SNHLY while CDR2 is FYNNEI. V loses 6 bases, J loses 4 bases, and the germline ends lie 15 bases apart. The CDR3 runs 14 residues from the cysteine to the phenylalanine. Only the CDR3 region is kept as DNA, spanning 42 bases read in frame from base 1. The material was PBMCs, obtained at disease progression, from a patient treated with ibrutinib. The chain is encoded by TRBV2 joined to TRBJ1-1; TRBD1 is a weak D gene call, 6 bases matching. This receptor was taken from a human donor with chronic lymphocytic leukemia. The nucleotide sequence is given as TGTGCCAGCAGCGACAGGCCTTGGCGCACTGAAGCTTTCTTT. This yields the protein CASSDRPWRTEAFF.